The rows below give T cell receptor beta chains drawn from one sample of a study of CD4+ T cells in melanoma. TCRdb's copy holds only in-frame clones and misses some; the assay was immunoSEQ multiplex PCR. The profile covers 120,000 to 150,000 clones, with around 90% appearing a single time and approximately 1.4% taken by the ten largest. The receptors originated from a human donor with melanoma. The CDR3 runs from the conserved cysteine through the conserved F or W. D genes are given only for firm matches. Clone size is given for some rows only: seen once, a few or many times, or a class if the clone is expanded.

V	size	D	J	CDR3	DNA
TRBV10-2	-	TRBD1	TRBJ2-5	CASRGTGRGETQYF	TGCGCCAGCAGGGGGACAGGGAGAGGAGAGACCCAGTACTTC
TRBV6-4	-	-	TRBJ2-3	CASSEGGQTTDTQYF	TGTGCCAGCAGTGAGGGGGGTCAGACCACAGATACGCAGTATTTT
TRBV10-3	-	-	TRBJ2-4	CAISEGIRNIQYF	TGTGCCATCAGTGAGGGGATCAGAAACATTCAGTACTTC
TRBV30	-	-	TRBJ1-4	CAWSLGSNEKLFF	TGTGCCTGGAGTCTCGGATCTAATGAAAAACTGTTTTTT
TRBV5-1	-	-	TRBJ2-3	CASSSDTRTDTQYF	TGCGCCAGCAGCTCGGACACCCGCACAGATACGCAGTATTTT
TRBV5-4	-	-	TRBJ2-7	CASSLGRQKHYEQYF	TGTGCCAGCAGCTTGGGACGGCAGAAACACTACGAGCAGTACTTC
TRBV30	once	TRBD1	TRBJ2-7	CAWRTGQGTYEQYF	TGTGCCTGGAGAACAGGACAGGGGACCTACGAGCAGTACTTC
TRBV5-8	-	-	TRBJ2-3	CASSLLWMKRGSTDTQYF	TGTGCCAGCAGCTTGTTATGGATGAAGCGAGGTAGCACAGATACGCAGTATTTT
TRBV4-2	-	-	TRBJ1-2	CASSHLGTNYGYTF	TGTGCCAGCAGCCACCTCGGAACCAACTATGGCTACACCTTC
TRBV5-1	-	-	TRBJ1-4	CASSFLGQNEKLFF	TGCGCCAGCAGCTTCCTTGGACAGAATGAAAAACTGTTTTTT
TRBV18	-	-	TRBJ2-7	CASSPARASYEQYF	TGTGCCAGCTCACCGGCTAGGGCTTCGTACGAGCAGTACTTC
TRBV2	-	-	TRBJ1-5	CASSDKLGQPQHF	TGTGCCAGCAGCGACAAACTTGGTCAGCCCCAGCATTTT
TRBV19	once	-	TRBJ1-5	CASSIEVGDQPQHF	TGTGCCAGTAGTATTGAGGTGGGAGATCAGCCCCAGCATTTT
TRBV4-2	-	TRBD2	TRBJ2-3	CASRFSGGTTDTQYF	TGTGCCAGCAGATTCAGCGGGGGGACCACAGATACGCAGTATTTT
TRBV6-6	once	TRBD2	TRBJ2-1	CASSQLAGPYNEQFF	TGTGCCAGCAGCCAACTAGCGGGGCCCTACAATGAGCAGTTCTTC
TRBV16	-	TRBD1	TRBJ1-6	CAGRTGLYNSPLHF	TGTGCCGGACGGACAGGCCTCTATAATTCACCCCTCCACTTT
TRBV11-2	-	TRBD2	TRBJ2-5	CASSTAGGFLQTQYF	TGTGCCAGCAGCACAGCGGGGGGGTTCTTACAAACCCAGTACTTC
TRBV7-3	-	-	TRBJ2-1	CASQVGSSSYNEQFF	TGTGCCAGCCAGGTGGGGTCGAGCTCCTACAATGAGCAGTTCTTC